The rows below give T cell receptor beta chains drawn from one sample of a study of beta chain features in type 1 diabetes. The method was immunoSEQ multiplex PCR; TCRdb's version includes in-frame clones alone and lacks a portion of them. The data hold around 70,000 clones, with about 50% observed a single time. Sequenced input: central memory CD4+ T cells from blood. These receptor sequences come from a young man with type 1 diabetes. CDR3s include the opening cysteine and the closing phenylalanine or tryptophan. The D gene is left open where the match is weak. Clone size is shown for a subset of rows, as once, few, many or a class of expanded clone.

TRBV9	TRBJ1-1	TRBD1	NA	CASSTTGSTEAFF	TGTGCCAGCAGCACGACAGGGTCCACTGAAGCTTTCTTT
TRBV25-1	TRBJ1-2	NA	few	CASSPPAGSYGYTF	TGTGCCAGCAGTCCCCCTGCGGGCTCCTATGGCTACACCTTC
TRBV5-1	TRBJ2-7	NA	NA	CASSLSGVGYEQYF	TGCGCCAGCAGCTTGTCCGGGGTCGGCTACGAGCAGTACTTC
TRBV5-1	TRBJ2-1	TRBD2	NA	CASSLELGVSGSRNEQFF	TGCGCCAGCAGCTTGGAGTTAGGGGTAAGCGGGAGCCGGAATGAGCAGTTCTTC
TRBV7-2	TRBJ2-1	NA	NA	CASQASWNYNEQFF	TGTGCCAGCCAAGCTAGCTGGAATTACAATGAGCAGTTCTTC
TRBV5-6	TRBJ2-1	NA	NA	CASSLAGFAYNEQFF	TGTGCCAGCAGCTTGGCGGGGTTTGCCTACAATGAGCAGTTCTTC
TRBV5-4	TRBJ2-7	NA	NA	CASSFGDIEQYF	TGTGCCAGCAGCTTCGGGGACATCGAGCAGTACTTC
TRBV7-8	TRBJ1-6	NA	NA	CASSPGTQGSPLHF	TGTGCCAGCAGCCCCGGGACTCAGGGTTCACCCCTCCACTTT
TRBV5-1	TRBJ2-1	NA	NA	CASSSGVNEQFF	TGCGCCAGCAGCTCGGGAGTCAATGAGCAGTTCTTC
TRBV2	TRBJ1-1	NA	NA	CASSKSYTEAFF	TGTGCCAGCAGTAAAAGCTACACTGAAGCTTTCTTT
TRBV5-4	TRBJ2-3	TRBD1	once	CASSSKTGQTDTQYF	TGTGCCAGCAGCTCAAAGACAGGGCAAACAGATACGCAGTATTTT
TRBV15	TRBJ2-2	TRBD2	NA	CATSRTGLAGGPEGELFF	TGTGCCACCAGCAGAACCGGACTAGCGGGCGGCCCGGAGGGGGAGCTGTTTTTT
TRBV6-1	TRBJ2-7	NA	NA	CASSSQVSRYEQYF	TGTGCCAGCAGCTCCCAGGTATCGCGCTACGAGCAGTACTTC
TRBV6-6	TRBJ1-2	NA	NA	CASWTEVTGYTF	TGTGCCAGCTGGACAGAGGTGACAGGCTACACCTTC
TRBV5-1	TRBJ1-2	TRBD1	NA	CASTRTGDNYGYTF	TGCGCCAGCACCCGGACAGGAGATAACTATGGCTACACCTTC
TRBV5-5	TRBJ2-2	TRBD2	NA	CASSLRGGALTGELFF	TGTGCCAGCAGCTTGCGCGGGGGGGCATTGACCGGGGAGCTGTTTTTT
TRBV6-5	TRBJ2-7	TRBD1	NA	CASSADRSSYEQYF	TGTGCCAGCAGTGCGGACAGGAGCTCCTACGAGCAGTACTTC
TRBV2	TRBJ1-1	NA	once	CASSGTEAFF	TGTGCCAGCAGCGGGACTGAGGCTTTCTTT
TRBV5-4	TRBJ2-5	NA	NA	CASSLAGQLGETQYF	TGTGCCAGCAGCTTGGCCGGACAGCTAGGGGAGACCCAGTACTTC
TRBV5-1	TRBJ2-4	TRBD1	once	CASSYGQGRDIQYF	TGCGCCAGCAGCTACGGACAGGGGAGGGACATTCAGTACTTC
TRBV7-2	TRBJ2-2	NA	few	CASSFLGVTGELFF	TGTGCCAGCAGCTTCCTAGGGGTCACCGGGGAGCTGTTTTTT
TRBV5-4	TRBJ2-2	NA	NA	CASSLSEGPTGELFF	TGTGCCAGCAGCCTTAGTGAGGGTCCCACCGGGGAGCTGTTTTTT